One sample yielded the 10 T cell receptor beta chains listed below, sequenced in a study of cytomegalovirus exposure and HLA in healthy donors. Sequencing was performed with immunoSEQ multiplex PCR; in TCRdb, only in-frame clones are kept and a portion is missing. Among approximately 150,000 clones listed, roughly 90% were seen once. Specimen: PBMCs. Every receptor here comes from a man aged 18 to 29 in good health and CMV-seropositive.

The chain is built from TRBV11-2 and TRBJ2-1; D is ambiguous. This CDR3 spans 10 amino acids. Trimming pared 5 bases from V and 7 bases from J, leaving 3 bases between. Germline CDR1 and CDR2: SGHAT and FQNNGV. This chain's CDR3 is CASSQNEQFF. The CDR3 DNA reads TGTGCCAGCAGCCAAAATGAGCAGTTCTTC.

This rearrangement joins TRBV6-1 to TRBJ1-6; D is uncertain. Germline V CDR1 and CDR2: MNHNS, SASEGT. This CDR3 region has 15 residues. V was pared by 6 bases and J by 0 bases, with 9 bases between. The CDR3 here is CASRDFSSYNSPLHF. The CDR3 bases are TGTGCCAGCAGAGACTTCAGCTCCTATAATTCACCCCTCCACTTT.

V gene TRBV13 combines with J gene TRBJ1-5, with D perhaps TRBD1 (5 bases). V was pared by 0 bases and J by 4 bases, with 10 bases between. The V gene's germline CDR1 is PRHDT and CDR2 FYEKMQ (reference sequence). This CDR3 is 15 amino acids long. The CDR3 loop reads CASSLGIRENQPQHF. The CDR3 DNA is TGTGCCAGCAGCTTAGGCATCAGGGAAAATCAGCCCCAGCATTTT.

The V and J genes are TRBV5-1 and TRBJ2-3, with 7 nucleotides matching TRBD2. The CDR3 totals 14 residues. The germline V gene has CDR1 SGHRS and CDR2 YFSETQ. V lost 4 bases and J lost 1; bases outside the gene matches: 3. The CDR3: CASSRGGGTDTQYF. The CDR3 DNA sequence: TGCGCCAGCAGCCGCGGGGGAGGCACAGATACGCAGTATTTT.

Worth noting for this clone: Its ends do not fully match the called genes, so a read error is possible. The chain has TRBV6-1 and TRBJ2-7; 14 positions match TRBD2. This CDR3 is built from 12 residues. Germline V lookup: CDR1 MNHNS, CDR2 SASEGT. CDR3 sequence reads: CASSPGLAGVEF. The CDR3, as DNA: TGTGCCAGCAGTCCGGGACTAGCGGGGGTAGAATTC.

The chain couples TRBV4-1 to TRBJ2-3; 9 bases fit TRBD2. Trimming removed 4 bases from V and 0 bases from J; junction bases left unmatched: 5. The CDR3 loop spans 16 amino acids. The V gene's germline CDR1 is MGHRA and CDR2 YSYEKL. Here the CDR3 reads CASSRGGVSSTDTQYF. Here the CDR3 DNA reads TGCGCCAGCAGCCGCGGGGGGGTTTCTAGCACAGATACGCAGTATTTT.

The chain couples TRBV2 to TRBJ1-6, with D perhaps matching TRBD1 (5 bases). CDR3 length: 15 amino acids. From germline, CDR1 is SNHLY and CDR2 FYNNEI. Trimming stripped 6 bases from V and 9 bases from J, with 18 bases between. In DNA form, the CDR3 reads TGTGCCAGCAGGACCTCGGACAAGCCAATTTCACCCCTCCACTTT. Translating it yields CASRTSDKPISPLHF.

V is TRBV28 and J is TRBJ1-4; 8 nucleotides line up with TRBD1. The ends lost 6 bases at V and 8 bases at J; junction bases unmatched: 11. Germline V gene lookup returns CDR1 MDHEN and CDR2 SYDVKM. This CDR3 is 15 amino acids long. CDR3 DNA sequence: TGTGCCAGCAGCTCCCCCGGGACAGGAAGGGAAAAACTGTTTTTT. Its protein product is CASSSPGTGREKLFF.

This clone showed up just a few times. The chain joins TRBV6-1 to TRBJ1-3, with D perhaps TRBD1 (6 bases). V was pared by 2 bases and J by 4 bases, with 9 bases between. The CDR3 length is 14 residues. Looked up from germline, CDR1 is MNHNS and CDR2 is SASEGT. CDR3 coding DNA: TGTGCCAGCAGTGAATCAGGGGAAGGAAACACCATATATTTT. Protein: CASSESGEGNTIYF.

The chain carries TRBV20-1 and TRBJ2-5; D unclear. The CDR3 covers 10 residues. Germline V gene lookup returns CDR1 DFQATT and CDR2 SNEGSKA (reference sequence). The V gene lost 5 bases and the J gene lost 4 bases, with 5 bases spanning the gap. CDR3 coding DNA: TGCAGTGCTTCGGGAGAGACCCAGTACTTC. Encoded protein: CSASGETQYF.